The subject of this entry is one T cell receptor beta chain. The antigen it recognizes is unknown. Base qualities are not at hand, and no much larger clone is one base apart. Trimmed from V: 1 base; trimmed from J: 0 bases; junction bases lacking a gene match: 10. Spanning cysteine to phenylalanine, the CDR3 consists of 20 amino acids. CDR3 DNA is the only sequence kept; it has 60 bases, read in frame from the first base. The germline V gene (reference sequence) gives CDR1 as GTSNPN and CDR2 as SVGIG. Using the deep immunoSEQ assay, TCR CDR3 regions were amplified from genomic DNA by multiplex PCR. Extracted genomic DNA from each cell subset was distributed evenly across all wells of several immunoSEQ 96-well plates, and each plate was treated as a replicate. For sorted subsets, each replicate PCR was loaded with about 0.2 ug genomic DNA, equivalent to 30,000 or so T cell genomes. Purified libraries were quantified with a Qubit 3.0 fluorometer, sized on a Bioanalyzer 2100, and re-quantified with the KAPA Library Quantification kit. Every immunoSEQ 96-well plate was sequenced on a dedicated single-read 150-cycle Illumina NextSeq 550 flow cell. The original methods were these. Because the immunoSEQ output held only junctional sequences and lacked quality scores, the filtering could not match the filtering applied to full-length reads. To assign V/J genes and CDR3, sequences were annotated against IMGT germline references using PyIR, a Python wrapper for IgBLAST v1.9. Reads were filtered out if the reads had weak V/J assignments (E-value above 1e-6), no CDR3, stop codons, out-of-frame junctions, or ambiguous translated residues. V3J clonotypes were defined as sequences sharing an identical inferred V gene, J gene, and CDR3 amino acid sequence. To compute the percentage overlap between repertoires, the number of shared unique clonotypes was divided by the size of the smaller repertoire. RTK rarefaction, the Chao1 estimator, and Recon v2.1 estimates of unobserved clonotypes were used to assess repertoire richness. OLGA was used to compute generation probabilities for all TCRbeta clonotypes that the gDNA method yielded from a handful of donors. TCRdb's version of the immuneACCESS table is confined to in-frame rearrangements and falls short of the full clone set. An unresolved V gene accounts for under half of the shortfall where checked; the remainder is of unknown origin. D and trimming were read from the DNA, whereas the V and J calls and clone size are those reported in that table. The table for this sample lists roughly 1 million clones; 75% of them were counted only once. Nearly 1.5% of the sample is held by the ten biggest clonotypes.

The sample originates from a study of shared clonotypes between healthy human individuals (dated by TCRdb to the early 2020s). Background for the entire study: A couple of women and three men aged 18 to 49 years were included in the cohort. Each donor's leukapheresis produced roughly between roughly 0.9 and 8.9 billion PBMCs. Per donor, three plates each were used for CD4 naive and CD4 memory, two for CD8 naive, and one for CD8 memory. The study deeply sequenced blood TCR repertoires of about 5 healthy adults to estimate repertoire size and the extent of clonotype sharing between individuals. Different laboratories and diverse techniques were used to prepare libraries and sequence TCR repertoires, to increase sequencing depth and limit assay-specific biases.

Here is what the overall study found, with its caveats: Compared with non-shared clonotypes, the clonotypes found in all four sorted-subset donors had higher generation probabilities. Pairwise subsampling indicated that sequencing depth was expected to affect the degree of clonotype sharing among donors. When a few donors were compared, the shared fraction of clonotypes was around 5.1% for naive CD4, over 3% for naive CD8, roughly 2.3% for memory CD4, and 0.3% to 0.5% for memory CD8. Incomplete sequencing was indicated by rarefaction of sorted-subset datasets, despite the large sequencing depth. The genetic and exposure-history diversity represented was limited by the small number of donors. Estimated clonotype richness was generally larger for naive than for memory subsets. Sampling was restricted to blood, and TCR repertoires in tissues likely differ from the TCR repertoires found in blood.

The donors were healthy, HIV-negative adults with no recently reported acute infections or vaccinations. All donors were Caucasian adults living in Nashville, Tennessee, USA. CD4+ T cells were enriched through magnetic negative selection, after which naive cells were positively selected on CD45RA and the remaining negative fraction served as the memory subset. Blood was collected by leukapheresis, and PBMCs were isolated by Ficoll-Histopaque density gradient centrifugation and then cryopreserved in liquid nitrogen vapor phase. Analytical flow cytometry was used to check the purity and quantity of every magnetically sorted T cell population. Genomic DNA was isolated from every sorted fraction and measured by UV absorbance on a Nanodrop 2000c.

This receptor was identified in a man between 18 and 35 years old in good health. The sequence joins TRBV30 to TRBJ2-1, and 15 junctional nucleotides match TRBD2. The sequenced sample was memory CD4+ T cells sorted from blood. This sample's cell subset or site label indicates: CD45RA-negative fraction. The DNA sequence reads TGTGCCTGGAGTGGGAAAGGGACTAGCGGGAGGCTGAGCTCCTACAATGAGCAGTTCTTC. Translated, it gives CAWSGKGTSGRLSSYNEQFF.